Sequencing of this T cell receptor beta chain was carried out in a study of vaccination and CD4 T cells after COVID-19. Time point defined: late sampling 161 to 241 days after vaccination in three convalescent patients. Treatment in this sample: roughly ten-day PBMC culture with coronavirus spike peptide pools or control peptides (ViraFEST assay). Once peptide pools had expanded antigen-specific T cells, ViraFEST sequenced TCRs. V lost 2 bases to trimming and J lost 6 bases; unmatched junction nucleotides: 12. This CDR3 has 17 residues. Germline V CDR1 and CDR2: SGHTA, FQGNSA. A remark on this clonotype: Its cognate antigen is unknown.

Cultured CD4+ T-cell DNA underwent Oncomine TCR Beta short-read sequencing. Via MiXCR, TCRdb re-called the PCR reads, giving one row per CDR3 protein. This table has around 15,000 distinct CDR3 sequences, roughly 54% appearing once. The material sequenced was CD4+ T cells from blood, cultured in vitro, taken about 7 months after SARS-CoV-2 vaccination. V is TRBV7-2 and J is TRBJ2-3; 9 nucleotides line up with TRBD2. The TCR sequence derives from a human donor who had recovered from COVID-19. DNA for the CDR3: TGTGCCAGCAGCTTAATTATAGGAAGCGGGGGGTGGGATACGCAGTATTTT. It specifies CASSLIIGSGGWDTQYF.